The following is a T cell receptor beta chain sequence with its context. Its antigen is currently not known. No quality values exist for individual bases; no much larger clone is one base distant. These data are taken from a study of PD-1 blockade in mismatch repair-deficient tumors (dated by TCRdb to 2017 to 2019). Regarding the research as a whole: The trial enrolled fewer than 90 consecutive patients with roughly twelve mismatch repair-deficient cancer types between 2013 and September 2016, all previously treated and progressing. Tumor-associated T cell clones were tracked in the peripheral blood of patients responding to PD-1 blockade by deep sequencing of TCR CDR3 regions. General study outcomes and caveats: Tumor-resident clones, often undetectable in blood before treatment, expanded rapidly after pembrolizumab and then contracted, generally before radiologic responses.

V lost 2 bases and J lost 0 bases; the stretch between them is 11 bases long. The CDR3 spans 15 residues, from the cysteine through the phenylalanine. The retained sequence is limited to the CDR3, 45 bases, with the frame set at the first base. The germline V gene encodes CDR1 SQVTM and CDR2 ANQGSEA. The library was obtained by the immunoSEQ multiplex PCR assay. This is the immuneACCESS table as TCRdb keeps it, with only in-frame sequences that have V and J called. A part of the clones is gone; compared with another copy, unresolved V genes explain less than half, and the rest is unexplained. This sample gives approximately 25,000 clones in total; over 80% of them show up just once. The ten most abundant clones make up around 20% of the sample. The meaning of the sample's time point label: peripheral blood 12 weeks after first pembrolizumab dose. Mismatch repair deficiency in every enrolled patient was established by polymerase chain reaction or immunohistochemistry. TCR sequencing was carried out for a few patients who responded to pembrolizumab therapy. The phase II trial prospectively tested pembrolizumab PD-1 blockade in advanced mismatch repair-deficient cancers regardless of tissue of origin. Peripheral blood T cell samples were collected serially, before PD-1 blockade began and at several time points afterward. Blood sampling times were expressed in weeks after the first pembrolizumab dose.

The sequenced sample was peripheral blood, obtained 12 weeks after starting pembrolizumab. The chain was built from TRBV29-1 and TRBJ2-4, with an unclear D gene assignment. The origin of this receptor is an adult with mismatch repair-deficient cancer. The encoded CDR3 is CSVELTTLAKNIQYF. The nucleotide sequence reads TGCAGCGTTGAATTAACTACCTTAGCCAAAAACATTCAGTACTTC.